These 27 T cell receptor beta chains were all obtained from the same sample, sequenced in a study of blood T cell repertoires in COVID-19. Repertoires were generated with immunoSEQ multiplex PCR, while TCRdb's copy carries only in-frame clones and drops some. The sample shows 200,000 to 250,000 clones, 75% to 90% of them seen only once. Sequencing input: PBMCs or T cells enriched from blood (not recorded which). The receptors originated from a woman between 25 and 40 years old who had been exposed to COVID-19.

V usage is TRBV14 and J usage is TRBJ1-1; a weak D match, TRBD1 (5 bases). Looked up from germline, CDR1 is SGHDN and CDR2 is FVKESK. The CDR3 contains 16 residues. V was clipped by 0 bases and J by 0 bases, with 11 bases between them. Here the CDR3 reads CASSQETARMNTEAFF. The CDR3 DNA reads as TGTGCCAGCAGCCAAGAGACAGCCCGCATGAACACTGAAGCTTTCTTT.

V gene TRBV12-5 combines with J gene TRBJ1-3; 7 nucleotides align to TRBD1. V lost 4 bases to trimming and J lost 12 bases; unmatched junction nucleotides: 18. In germline, CDR1 is LGHNT, CDR2 FRNRAP. The CDR3 length is 16 residues. The CDR3 sequence is CASGSTDRELTLDIYF. CDR3 DNA: TGTGCTAGTGGTTCCACCGACAGGGAGCTTACCCTCGACATATATTTT. Filled out from reference TRBV12-5 and TRBJ1-3, the complete variable domain reads DARVTQTPRHKVTEMGQEVTMRCQPILGHNTVFWYRQTMMQGLELLAYFRNRAPLDDSGMPKDRFSAEMPDATLATLKIQPSEPRDSAVYFCASGSTDRELTLDIYFGEGSWLTVV.

The chain recombines TRBV4-2 with TRBJ1-5; D is unresolved. V was pared by 4 bases and J by 4 bases, with 14 bases between. Germline assignment: CDR1 LGHNA and CDR2 YNFKEQ. The CDR3 has 15 residues. Here the CDR3 reads CASSPWSDGNQPQHF. As DNA, the CDR3 is TGTGCCAGCAGCCCGTGGTCCGACGGGAATCAGCCCCAGCATTTT.

The rearrangement uses TRBV7-8 and TRBJ2-2, with 13 bases lining up with TRBD2. V was clipped by 6 bases and J by 4 bases; unmatched bases: 2. CDR1 and CDR2 from the germline V gene are SGHVS and FQNEAQ. The CDR3 has 15 amino acids. The DNA for the CDR3 is TGTGCCAGCAGACTAGCGGGAGGGCCCACCGGGGAGCTGTTTTTT. The encoded protein is CASRLAGGPTGELFF.

V and J are TRBV9 and TRBJ2-5; 14 bases line up with TRBD2. CDR1 and CDR2 from the germline V gene are SGDLS and YYNGEE. Trimming took 4 bases from V and 5 from J; bases not matched to a gene: 7. CDR3 length: 16 amino acids. CDR3 in amino acids: CASSLGLAGAWETQYF. The DNA for the CDR3 is TGTGCCAGCAGCTTGGGACTAGCGGGAGCTTGGGAGACCCAGTACTTC.

This clone was observed a handful of times. The rearrangement links TRBV5-1 to TRBJ2-7; 9 nucleotides align to TRBD2. V lost 4 bases, J lost 4 bases, and 6 bases stayed unmatched. The CDR3 covers 14 residues. CDR1 and CDR2 (germline): SGHRS, YFSETQ. The chain's CDR3 is CASSLAGGPYEQYF. For the CDR3, the DNA is TGCGCCAGCAGCCTGGCGGGGGGGCCGTACGAGCAGTACTTC.

The rearrangement uses TRBV2 and TRBJ2-1; maybe TRBD2 (6 bases). Trimming took 3 bases from V and 6 from J, leaving 9 bases between them. This CDR3 region has 13 residues. Germline V gives CDR1 SNHLY, CDR2 FYNNEI. CDR3 coding DNA: TGTGCCAGCAGTGACCCAGCGGGCAATGAGCAGTTCTTC. Translated, it gives CASSDPAGNEQFF. Full variable domain (rest looked up from reference TRBV2 and TRBJ2-1): EPEVTQTPSHQVTQMGQEVILRCVPISNHLYFYWYRQILGQKVEFLVSFYNNEISEKSEIFDDQFSVERPDGSNFTLKIRSTKLEDSAMYFCASSDPAGNEQFFGPGTRLTVL.

The V call is TRBV4-1, the J call TRBJ1-5; D is ambiguous. The ends were cut back, 10 bases at V and 0 bases at J, with 10 bases in the middle. The germline CDR1 and CDR2 sequences are MGHRA and YSYEKL. The CDR3 is made up of 13 amino acids. The CDR3 DNA follows: TGCGCCACCGCTGCGTATAGCAATCAGCCCCAGCATTTT. It is translated as CATAAYSNQPQHF.

The CDR3 loop reads CAWGPTDTFYGYTF. For the CDR3, the DNA is TGTGCCTGGGGACCCACAGATACCTTTTATGGCTACACCTTC. The V gene is TRBV30, the J gene TRBJ1-2; D remains ambiguous. V lost 5 bases and J lost 5, with 18 bases in between. The CDR3 sequence is 14 residues long. In germline, CDR1 is GTSNPN, CDR2 SVGIG (reference sequence). Drawing the rest from reference TRBV30 and TRBJ1-2, the complete variable domain is SQTIHQWPATLVQPVGSPLSLECTVEGTSNPNLYWYRQAAGRGLQLLFYSVGIGQISSEVPQNLSASRPQDRQFILSSKKLLLSDSGFYLCAWGPTDTFYGYTFGSGTRLTVV.

This clone has just one count. V is TRBV2 and J is TRBJ2-7; D might be TRBD1 (5 bases). The CDR3 contains 14 residues. The germline V and J ends were trimmed by 1 base and 2 bases, with 9 bases remaining between them. Per the germline V gene, CDR1 is SNHLY and CDR2 is FYNNEI. CDR3 coding DNA: TGTGCCAGCAGTGAAGGACAGACAGCCTACGAGCAGTACTTC. The encoded protein is CASSEGQTAYEQYF.

The chain uses TRBV18 and TRBJ2-3; 9 nucleotides match TRBD2. Germline loops: CDR1 KGHSH, CDR2 LQKENI. The CDR3 totals 17 residues. V shed 3 bases and J 2 bases; nucleotides not matched to a gene: 9. CDR3 DNA: TGTGCCAGCTCACCCCTGGGACTAGCCCCACTCACAGATACGCAGTATTTT. This codes for CASSPLGLAPLTDTQYF.

In this sample, this clone turned up once. V gene TRBV12-5 combines with J gene TRBJ2-1; tentative D call: TRBD2 (6 bases). Per germline, CDR1 LGHNT and CDR2 FRNRAP. V lost 0 bases to trimming and J lost 10 bases, with 25 bases between them. CDR3 size: 18 residues. The CDR3 reads CASGLVQRRPSVGREQFF. In DNA, the CDR3 is TGTGCTAGTGGTTTGGTACAGCGCAGGCCCTCTGTCGGGAGAGAGCAGTTCTTC.

This CDR3 reads CASSLARGQEQFF. The DNA of the CDR3 is TGTGCCAGCAGCTTAGCGCGGGGACAGGAGCAGTTCTTC. The rearrangement links TRBV7-8 to TRBJ2-1; D is possibly TRBD1 (7 bases). Germline-derived CDR1 and CDR2 are SGHVS and FQNEAQ. The length of the CDR3 is 13 residues. Trimming stripped 0 bases from V and 10 bases from J, with 10 bases between.

V and J are TRBV19 and TRBJ1-5; a possible D gene is TRBD1 (5 bases). Germline CDR1 and CDR2: LNHDA and SQIVND (reference sequence). The CDR3 runs 13 residues. V was trimmed by 4 bases and J by 6 bases, leaving 10 bases between them. The CDR3 nucleotides read TGTGCCAGTAGTACAGGGTACGTTCAGCCCCAGCATTTT. Its translation: CASSTGYVQPQHF. The variable domain in full, with the rest retrieved from reference TRBV19 and TRBJ1-5, is DGGITQSPKYLFRKEGQNVTLSCEQNLNHDAMYWYRQDPGQGLRLIYYSQIVNDFQKGDIAEGYSVSREKKESFPLTVTSAQKNPTAFYLCASSTGYVQPQHFGDGTRLSIL.

The chain carries TRBV29-1 and TRBJ2-1, with 10 bases matching TRBD1. Germline-derived CDR1 and CDR2 are SQVTM and ANQGSEA. CDR3 length equals 13 residues. The trim removed 5 bases at V and 14 bases at J, leaving 12 bases unmatched. CDR3 DNA: TGCAGCGTTTTGGATACCGGGACAGGGGAGAAGTTCTTC. It yields the protein CSVLDTGTGEKFF.

A word on this clone: No DNA is shown, since the ends of the CDR3 on it are uncertain; the CDR3 is the one TCRdb lists. This chain uses TRBV11-2 with TRBJ2-1; the DNA was not compared with TRBD2, the D call given in the table. The CDR3 region is 16 residues in length, termini included. CDR1 is SGHAT, CDR2 FQNNGV, per germline. The CDR3 loop reads CASSLLWTSAPVQQFF.

The V call is TRBV9, the J call TRBJ2-1, with 11 positions matching TRBD2. CDR1 SGDLS and CDR2 YYNGEE come from the germline V gene. V gave up 2 bases and J gave up 7 bases; unmatched junction bases: 5. The CDR3 spans 15 residues. CDR3 amino acids: CASSVTTSGANEQFF. The CDR3 DNA reads as TGTGCCAGCAGCGTCACGACTAGCGGGGCGAATGAGCAGTTCTTC.

This sequence joins TRBV7-3 and TRBJ1-5; D is ambiguous. Germline CDR1 SGHTA, CDR2 FQGTGA. V lost 4 bases and J 6 bases, leaving 10 bases between the germline ends. The CDR3 contains 13 residues. The CDR3 reads CASSWRAGQPQHF. DNA for the CDR3: TGTGCCAGCAGCTGGAGGGCGGGTCAGCCCCAGCATTTT.

V and J are TRBV29-1 and TRBJ2-7; the match to TRBD1 covers 9 bases. This CDR3 has 12 amino acids. Germline CDR1 reads SQVTM; CDR2 reads ANQGSEA. Losses at the gene ends were 7 bases for V and 5 bases for J; bases not matched to a gene: 6. CDR3 amino acids: CSGGTGSDEQYF. CDR3 nucleotides: TGCAGCGGTGGGACAGGGTCCGACGAGCAGTACTTC.

The chain employs TRBV20-1 and TRBJ2-1, with D perhaps TRBD2 (5 bases). Germline assignment: CDR1 DFQATT and CDR2 SNEGSKA (reference sequence). This CDR3 has 12 residues. The V end was cut by 3 bases, the J end by 14 bases, with 17 bases between. CDR3 residues: CSASSTWPGKFF. The CDR3 coding sequence is TGCAGTGCTAGTTCGACTTGGCCGGGGAAGTTCTTC.

This chain joins TRBV2 and TRBJ2-7; a weak D match, TRBD1 (8 bases). Germline V gene lookup returns CDR1 SNHLY and CDR2 FYNNEI. V shed 3 bases and J shed 7 bases, with 19 bases lying between them. The CDR3 spans 15 residues. The CDR3, as DNA: TGTGCCAGCAGTGACGGGAGGACAGGGATGGGTGAGCAGTACTTC. It yields the protein CASSDGRTGMGEQYF.

V gene TRBV10-3 combines with J gene TRBJ2-5, with 11 bases identical to TRBD1. Germline loops: CDR1 ENHRY, CDR2 SYGVKD. The junction had 0 bases not matched to a gene; V was cut back by 2 bases and J by 1 base. This CDR3 has 15 amino acids. The CDR3 loop is CAISEGTGGQETQYF. In DNA, the CDR3 is TGTGCCATCAGTGAGGGGACAGGGGGCCAAGAGACCCAGTACTTC.

The V gene is TRBV28, the J gene TRBJ1-2; no clear D gene. Germline values: CDR1 MDHEN, CDR2 SYDVKM. Between the trimmed V and J ends, which lost 3 bases and 8 bases, there was a span of 13 bases. The CDR3 has 13 residues. CDR3 amino acids: CASSLSGGQGYTF. Written as DNA, the CDR3 is TGTGCCAGCAGTTTGTCAGGCGGGCAAGGCTACACCTTC.

The V and J genes are TRBV28 and TRBJ1-1; D possibly corresponds to TRBD1 (5 bases). Germline V gene lookup returns CDR1 MDHEN and CDR2 SYDVKM. V was shortened by 5 bases and J by 1 base, with 14 bases between the two germline ends. CDR3 length equals 15 residues. In nucleotides, the CDR3 is TGTGCCAGCAGTCCCTTCAGGGTGGGGAACACTGAAGCTTTCTTT. The encoded protein is CASSPFRVGNTEAFF.

The chain employs TRBV28 and TRBJ2-7; TRBD1 agrees at 7 bases. The CDR3 totals 14 residues. J was trimmed by 2 bases and V by 3 bases; bases with no gene match: 4. Per germline, CDR1 MDHEN and CDR2 SYDVKM. The CDR3 DNA is TGTGCCAGCAGTTTCCTTGACAGGGCCTACGAGCAGTACTTC. It translates to CASSFLDRAYEQYF. Using reference TRBV28 and TRBJ2-7 for the parts outside the CDR3, the full variable domain is DVKVTQSSRYLVKRTGEKVFLECVQDMDHENMFWYRQDPGLGLRLIYFSYDVKMKEKGDIPEGYSVSREKKERFSLILESASTNQTSMYLCASSFLDRAYEQYFGPGTRLTVT.

The chain links TRBV18 to TRBJ2-7; 7 bases match TRBD2. The CDR3 covers 15 residues. J lost 0 bases, V lost 2 bases, and 4 bases had no gene match. CDR1 and CDR2 (germline): KGHSH, LQKENI. CDR3 protein: CASSPGGGSSYEQYF. Here the CDR3 DNA reads TGTGCCAGCTCACCAGGGGGGGGGAGCTCCTACGAGCAGTACTTC. Full variable domain (outside the CDR3, taken from reference TRBV18 and TRBJ2-7): NAGVMQNPRHLVRRRGQEARLRCSPMKGHSHVYWYRQLPEEGLKFMVYLQKENIIDESGMPKERFSAEFPKEGPSILRIQQVVRGDSAAYFCASSPGGGSSYEQYFGPGTRLTVT.

This clone was observed once. This rearrangement joins TRBV5-1 to TRBJ2-3; D is possibly TRBD1 (6 bases). The V end was cut by 4 bases, the J end by 6 bases, with 15 bases between. This CDR3 has 14 amino acids. The germline V gene has CDR1 SGHRS and CDR2 YFSETQ. The CDR3 loop reads CASSDLQGMDTQYF. The CDR3 coding sequence is TGCGCCAGCAGCGACTTACAGGGTATGGATACGCAGTATTTT.